This record covers a single T cell receptor beta chain. The authors prepared the TCRbeta library with unique molecular identifiers. TCRdb re-analysed the PCR reads in MiXCR, keeping a single row per CDR3 protein. The data contain some 490,000 distinct CDR3 sequences, approximately 12% of them singletons. This specimen belongs to a study of T-cell reconstitution after alpha-beta-depleted transplantation in children. Germline V gene sequence: CDR1 LNHDA, CDR2 SQIVND (reference sequence). Germline trimming cut 6 bases from V and 1 base from J; bases unmatched to any gene: 4. The CDR3 contains 15 residues.

The source is a human donor who donated a stem cell graft to a child with combined immunodeficiency. This chain uses TRBV19 with TRBJ2-1, with 9 bases lining up with TRBD1. The source was PBMCs from the stem cell graft donor, collected from the stem cell graft. DNA of the CDR3: TGTGCCAGTAGGATACAGGGGGCGTCCTACAATGAGCAGTTCTTC. Encoded protein: CASRIQGASYNEQFF.